The 32 T cell receptor beta chains reported below all come from one sample, sequenced in a study of blood T cells in healthy people across ages. Combining a sample-barcoded 5' primer with a J-beta primer mix, a second PCR ran for about 7 to 12 cycles. MiXCR was run by TCRdb on the 5' RACE reads, yielding one entry per CDR3 protein. The sample carries around 800,000 distinct CDR3 sequences, around two thirds recorded once. Sequenced material: blood. The origin of the receptors is a man aged 25 to 40 in good health.

The chain employs TRBV5-1 and TRBJ2-7, with 8 bases aligning to TRBD1. The junction had 8 bases not matched to a gene; V was cut back by 4 bases and J by 5 bases. CDR3 length equals 14 residues. Germline assignment: CDR1 SGHRS and CDR2 YFSETQ. CDR3 in amino acids: CASSGGQGFDEQYF. DNA of the CDR3: TGCGCCAGCAGCGGTGGACAGGGTTTCGACGAGCAGTACTTC.

J is TRBJ2-3 and V is TRBV5-8; TRBD1 matches 7 bases. From germline, CDR1 is SGHTS and CDR2 YDEGEE. CDR3 length: 15 amino acids. Trimming removed 4 bases from V and 3 bases from J; junction bases left unmatched: 8. CDR3 protein: CASSRRDSLTDTQYF. The CDR3 bases are TGTGCCAGCAGCCGCCGGGACAGTTTGACAGATACGCAGTATTTT.

V gene TRBV27 combines with J gene TRBJ2-5; tentative D call: TRBD2 (5 bases). Germline CDR1 reads MNHEY; CDR2 reads SMNVEV (reference sequence). CDR3 length: 14 residues. The V end lost 2 bases, the J end lost 4 bases, and 11 bases lay between the germline ends. The CDR3 is CASSLRDYLETQYF. For the CDR3, the DNA is TGTGCCAGCAGTTTACGAGACTACCTAGAGACCCAGTACTTC.

V and J are TRBV27 and TRBJ2-7; no clear D. The CDR3 has 14 amino acids. CDR1 is MNHEY and CDR2 is SMNVEV in the germline V gene (reference sequence). Trimming cost V 7 bases and J 1 base, with 14 bases left between them. Written as DNA, the CDR3 is TGTGCCAGCAAATTTGACGCAGGATCCTACGAGCAGTACTTC. Amino acids: CASKFDAGSYEQYF.

The rearrangement uses TRBV4-3 and TRBJ1-6; 9 bases align to TRBD1. J gave up 0 bases and V 0 bases, and 6 bases lay outside the gene matches. The germline V gene has CDR1 LGHNA and CDR2 YSLEER. The CDR3 is 19 residues long. The CDR3 here is CASSQDYGTGSSYNSPLHF. The CDR3 DNA reads as TGCGCCAGCAGCCAAGATTATGGGACAGGGAGCTCCTATAATTCACCCCTCCACTTT.

CDR3 bases: TGCAGCGTTTGGGACTTAGGCTACGAGCAGTACTTC. The encoded protein is CSVWDLGYEQYF. J is TRBJ2-7 and V is TRBV29-1, with a tentative D call TRBD2 (6 bases). The ends were cut back, 5 bases at V and 3 bases at J, with 11 bases in the middle. This CDR3 has 12 residues. CDR1 and CDR2 (germline): SQVTM, ANQGSEA.

The chain carries TRBV29-1 and TRBJ2-1; 10 bases are shared with TRBD2. Losses at the gene ends were 3 bases for V and 8 bases for J; bases not matched to a gene: 7. The germline CDR1 and CDR2 sequences are SQVTM and ANQGSEA. This CDR3 comprises 14 residues. In DNA, the CDR3 is TGCAGCGTTGACTTGGCTAGCGGGGGTTATGAGCAGTTCTTC. It specifies CSVDLASGGYEQFF.

This rearrangement joins TRBV29-1 to TRBJ2-5; D ambiguous. CDR1 is SQVTM and CDR2 is ANQGSEA in the germline V gene. There are 13 residues in the CDR3. V lost 0 bases to trimming and J lost 1 base, with 6 bases between them. For the CDR3, the DNA is TGCAGCGTTGAAGAACCCCTCCAAGAGACCCAGTACTTC. Translating it yields CSVEEPLQETQYF.

The chain carries TRBV7-2 and TRBJ2-4; D ambiguous. The germline gives CDR1 SGHTA, CDR2 FQGNSA. The CDR3 is 14 residues long. V lost 6 bases, J lost 3 bases, and 12 bases lay in between. In DNA, the CDR3 is TGTGCCAGCAGTTACGGGTCGATCAAAAACATTCAGTACTTC. Protein sequence: CASSYGSIKNIQYF.

This chain links TRBV20-1 with TRBJ1-2; tentatively, D is TRBD1 (5 bases). V lost 3 bases and J lost 0, with 14 bases in between. The CDR3 is made up of 15 amino acids. Germline CDR1 and CDR2: DFQATT and SNEGSKA (reference sequence). CDR3 bases: TGCAGTGCTAGCGTTGGGACGTGGGCTAACTATGGCTACACCTTC. Its translation: CSASVGTWANYGYTF.

The V and J genes are TRBV6-2 or TRBV6-3 and TRBJ1-1; D ambiguous. The CDR3 has 14 residues. V lost 5 bases and J 1 base, leaving 11 bases between the germline ends. Germline V lookup: CDR1 MNHEY, CDR2 SVGEGT. CDR3 protein: CASSLHGKNTEAFF. The DNA for the CDR3 is TGTGCCAGCAGTCTCCACGGGAAGAACACTGAAGCTTTCTTT.

This clonotype turned up a few times. This chain connects TRBV6-5 to TRBJ2-5; D perhaps matches TRBD1 (5 bases). Deletions cut 5 bases from V and 4 bases from J, with 11 bases between. Germline CDR1 is MNHEY and CDR2 is SVGAGI. CDR3 length equals 13 residues. The CDR3 here is CASSARQGETQYF. CDR3 coding DNA: TGTGCCAGCAGTGCCCGGCAGGGAGAGACCCAGTACTTC.

DNA of the CDR3: TGTGCCAGCAGTTCTCCCAGGATTCGGGACAATGAGCAGTTCTTC. The encoded protein is CASSSPRIRDNEQFF. The chain is built from TRBV27 and TRBJ2-1; D not resolved. There are 15 residues in the CDR3. Germline V gene data show CDR1 as MNHEY and CDR2 as SMNVEV (reference sequence). The V and J ends lost 4 bases and 5 bases respectively, with 15 bases between them.

This clonotype has more than one count but fewer than ten. The V gene is TRBV29-1, the J gene TRBJ1-2; D gene uncertain. V lost 4 bases and J lost 5, with 14 bases in between. The CDR3 runs 13 residues. Germline CDR1 and CDR2: SQVTM and ANQGSEA. The CDR3 DNA is TGCAGCGTTGGTGACAATCGACGTTATGGCTACACCTTC. It specifies CSVGDNRRYGYTF.

The V call is TRBV29-1, the J call TRBJ2-3, with no clear D. The CDR3 contains 12 residues. V was clipped by 7 bases and J by 5 bases, with 13 bases between them. Germline assignment: CDR1 SQVTM and CDR2 ANQGSEA. CDR3 region: CSAGTALDTQYF. The CDR3 DNA is TGCAGCGCAGGTACCGCGTTAGATACGCAGTATTTT.

This clonotype has just a few counts. The chain carries TRBV6-1 and TRBJ1-5; D not certain. Trimming cost V 3 bases and J 2 bases, with 5 bases left between them. CDR3 size: 13 residues. The germline CDR1 and CDR2 sequences are MNHNS and SASEGT. CDR3 residues: CASSETGNQPQHF. The CDR3 bases are TGTGCCAGCAGTGAGACGGGCAATCAGCCCCAGCATTTT.

The V call is TRBV6-1, the J call TRBJ1-6; D ambiguous. The CDR3 is 15 residues long. Per the germline V gene, CDR1 is MNHNS and CDR2 is SASEGT. V lost 6 bases to trimming and J lost 2 bases, with 11 bases between them. In nucleotides, the CDR3 is TGTGCCAGCAGCGTTACGGCGGCCTATAATTCACCCCTCCACTTT. Encoded protein: CASSVTAAYNSPLHF.

This chain uses TRBV7-2 with TRBJ2-7; 9 nucleotides align to TRBD1. The DNA end is a closer match to TRBJ2-4, so the J assignment may be wrong. This CDR3 is built from 15 residues. Per germline, CDR1 SGHTA and CDR2 FQGNSA. The CDR3 DNA follows: TGTGCCAGCAGCTACCCCGGGACAGGGAGGCACATTCAGTACTTC. Translation: CASSYPGTGRHIQYF.

The chain links TRBV4-2 to TRBJ2-4; 9 bases match TRBD2. TRBJ2-7 matches the DNA end more closely, so the J call is doubtful. The germline CDR1 and CDR2 sequences are LGHNA and YNFKEQ. CDR3 length: 16 residues. CDR3 protein: CASSQDTSGFPYEQYF. As DNA, the CDR3 is TGTGCCAGCAGCCAAGATACTAGCGGGTTTCCCTACGAGCAGTACTTC.

The CDR3 loop reads CASSLGADRYF. DNA of the CDR3: TGTGCCAGCAGTTTAGGGGCGGATCGGTACTTC. The J gene is TRBJ2-4, the V gene TRBV28, with D tentatively TRBD1 (5 bases). CDR1 is MDHEN and CDR2 is SYDVKM in the germline V gene. CDR3 size: 11 residues. V lost 2 bases, J lost 15 bases, and 11 bases lay in between. The full variable domain, its missing parts supplied by reference TRBV28 and TRBJ2-4, is DVKVTQSSRYLVKRTGEKVFLECVQDMDHENMFWYRQDPGLGLRLIYFSYDVKMKEKGDIPEGYSVSREKKERFSLILESASTNQTSMYLCASSLGADRYFGAGTRLSVL.

This clonotype was seen only a few times. The rearrangement joins TRBV29-1 to TRBJ2-7, with TRBD1 identical over 10 bases. The CDR3 loop spans 13 amino acids. The V gene's germline CDR1 is SQVTM and CDR2 ANQGSEA. V shed 6 bases and J 2 bases; nucleotides not matched to a gene: 4. The chain's CDR3 is CSVTGTGAYEQYF. Written as DNA, the CDR3 is TGCAGCGTCACCGGGACAGGGGCCTACGAGCAGTACTTC.

Details on this clonotype: An end of the junction differs from the germline gene, which may be a read error. The chain couples TRBV7-3 to TRBJ2-1, with 8 bases fitting TRBD2. The CDR3 is made up of 13 amino acids. The germline CDR1 and CDR2 sequences are SGHTA and FQGTGA. CDR3: CANSLRRGVEQFF. For the CDR3, the DNA is TGTGCCAACAGCTTAAGGCGGGGGGTTGAGCAGTTCTTC.

The chain joins TRBV9 to TRBJ2-3; 8 bases are shared with TRBD2. V gave up 5 bases and J gave up 4 bases; unmatched junction bases: 6. The length of the CDR3 is 14 residues. Germline CDR1 and CDR2: SGDLS and YYNGEE. In nucleotides, the CDR3 is TGTGCCAGCAGTGCCGGGGGGGGGCCAGATACGCAGTATTTT. Its protein product is CASSAGGGPDTQYF. Complete variable domain (other parts from reference TRBV9 and TRBJ2-3): DSGVTQTPKHLITATGQRVTLRCSPRSGDLSVYWYQQSLDQGLQFLIQYYNGEERAKGNILERFSAQQFPDLHSELNLSSLELGDSALYFCASSAGGGPDTQYFGPGTRLTVL.

This clonotype has at least ten counts. The chain recombines TRBV5-1 with TRBJ2-1; 11 bases are a match to TRBD2. J was trimmed by 7 bases and V by 0 bases; bases with no gene match: 15. Germline V gene data show CDR1 as SGHRS and CDR2 as YFSETQ. The CDR3 loop spans 19 amino acids. The chain's CDR3 is CASSLVPSGGPSLMNEQFF. The CDR3 nucleotides are TGCGCCAGCAGCTTGGTACCTAGCGGGGGGCCGTCGCTGATGAATGAGCAGTTCTTC.

This clonotype was counted a few times. V is TRBV6-5 and J is TRBJ2-1, with 10 bases matching TRBD2. The CDR3 runs to 16 residues. V lost 6 bases, J lost 4 bases, and 9 bases stayed unmatched. In germline, CDR1 is MNHEY, CDR2 SVGAGI. The CDR3 DNA sequence: TGTGCCAGCAGAAAAAGCGGGGGGGCCGCTTACAATGAGCAGTTCTTC. As protein: CASRKSGGAAYNEQFF.

This clonotype is a singleton in its sample. The V and J genes are TRBV15 and TRBJ2-7; 7 bases are a match to TRBD2. CDR3 size: 17 residues. CDR1 is LNHNV and CDR2 is YYDKDF in the germline V gene (reference sequence). The junction had 8 bases not matched to a gene; V was cut back by 0 bases and J by 0 bases. The CDR3 nucleotides read TGTGCCACCAGCAGAGAGCCCCAGCGGGGTCTCTCCTACGAGCAGTACTTC. Its protein product is CATSREPQRGLSYEQYF.

CDR3 sequence: CASQAGTNTGELFF. The CDR3 bases are TGTGCCAGTCAGGCGGGGACAAACACCGGGGAGCTGTTTTTT. V and J are TRBV19 and TRBJ2-2, with D perhaps assigned TRBD1 or TRBD2 (6 bases each). This CDR3 region has 14 residues. Per germline, CDR1 LNHDA and CDR2 SQIVND (reference sequence). Trimming pared 8 bases from V and 2 bases from J, leaving 12 bases between. The entire variable domain, with the rest obtained from reference TRBV19 and TRBJ2-2, is as follows: DGGITQSPKYLFRKEGQNVTLSCEQNLNHDAMYWYRQDPGQGLRLIYYSQIVNDFQKGDIAEGYSVSREKKESFPLTVTSAQKNPTAFYLCASQAGTNTGELFFGEGSRLTVL.

V gene TRBV12-3 or TRBV12-4 combines with J gene TRBJ2-1; tentatively, D is TRBD1 (6 bases). V gave up 5 bases and J gave up 7 bases, with 18 bases separating them. The CDR3 consists of 15 residues. The CDR3 loop reads CASSLQGNVANEQFF. The CDR3 nucleotides are TGTGCCAGCAGTCTGCAGGGGAACGTGGCGAATGAGCAGTTCTTC.

In regard to this clonotype: The junction departs from germline at one end; a sequencing error may be responsible. This chain connects TRBV9 to TRBJ1-6; D ambiguous. This CDR3 spans 14 amino acids. CDR1 is SGDLS, CDR2 YYNGEE, per germline. The CDR3 protein is CVSTWGSDNPPLHF. For the CDR3, the DNA is TGTGTCAGCACCTGGGGTTCCGATAATCCACCCCTCCACTTT.

The rearrangement joins TRBV12-3 or TRBV12-4 to TRBJ2-3; D is unresolved. The ends were cut back, 4 bases at V and 8 bases at J, with 13 bases in the middle. The CDR3 has 13 amino acids. The CDR3 nucleotides are TGTGCCAGCAGTTCCTCCAACGATGGTACGCAGTATTTT. This translates into CASSSSNDGTQYF.

The chain combines TRBV27 with TRBJ2-7; D call uncertain. Germline V gives CDR1 MNHEY, CDR2 SMNVEV (reference sequence). Trimming removed 6 bases from V and 2 bases from J, with 11 bases in between. There are 13 residues in the CDR3. Here the CDR3 reads CASSPANTYEQYF. The CDR3 nucleotides are TGTGCCAGCAGCCCAGCCAATACCTACGAGCAGTACTTC.

V and J are TRBV7-2 and TRBJ1-5; 9 nucleotides match TRBD1. The CDR3 is 16 residues long. Germline V gives CDR1 SGHTA, CDR2 FQGNSA. V lost 3 bases to trimming and J lost 2 bases; unmatched junction nucleotides: 5. CDR3 sequence reads: CASSLRTGEGNQPQHF. In nucleotides, the CDR3 is TGTGCCAGCAGCTTGCGGACAGGGGAGGGCAATCAGCCCCAGCATTTT.